This T cell receptor beta chain emerged from a study of response to subunit inactivated influenza vaccine. Each CDR3 protein is one row after TCRdb ran MiXCR on the RT-PCR reads. The table lists about 700,000 distinct CDR3 sequences, about 15% of them singletons. Germline CDR1 reads DFQATT; CDR2 reads SNEGSKA (reference sequence). The CDR3 length is 13 residues. V lost 0 bases and J 2 bases, leaving 7 bases between the germline ends. This clonotype came up many times. This chain uses TRBV20-1 with TRBJ1-2; D is undetermined. Specimen: PBMCs from blood, collected around two weeks before vaccination. This sequence was found in a man between 45 and 60 years old who received an inactivated influenza vaccine. CDR3 in DNA: TGCAGTGCTAGAGAAAGCCAGAACTATGGCTACACCTTC. It encodes CSARESQNYGYTF.